These 27 T cell receptor beta chains originate from one sample sequenced in a study of T cell responses to AZD1222 COVID-19 vaccine. This table comes from immunoSEQ multiplex PCR, and its TCRdb copy is limited to in-frame clones, with some not included. The sample lists approximately 90,000 clones; about 90% were seen once. Sequencing used peripheral blood, obtained on day 0 of AZD1222 vaccination. These receptors all come from an adult in good health.

The chain combines TRBV5-5 with TRBJ1-2, with D possibly being TRBD1 (6 bases). Per germline, CDR1 SGHKS and CDR2 YYEKEE (reference sequence). V was clipped by 3 bases and J by 6 bases, with 15 bases between them. This CDR3 is built from 14 residues. The CDR3 loop is CASSSYQGQNGYTF. In DNA, the CDR3 is TGTGCCAGCAGCTCCTACCAGGGGCAGAATGGCTACACCTTC.

V usage is TRBV18 and J usage is TRBJ2-7; D perhaps matches TRBD2 (5 bases). Trimming took 3 bases from V and 5 from J, leaving 11 bases between them. Germline V CDR1 and CDR2: KGHSH, LQKENI. The CDR3 totals 13 residues. This CDR3 is CASSPPRGDEQYF. The CDR3 coding sequence is TGTGCCAGCTCACCTCCCCGGGGAGACGAGCAGTACTTC.

The V gene is TRBV6-2 or TRBV6-3, the J gene TRBJ2-2; D might be TRBD2 (5 bases). The CDR3 runs to 17 residues. Germline V gives CDR1 MNHEY, CDR2 SVGEGT. V lost 0 bases and J 4 bases, leaving 15 bases between the germline ends. The CDR3 sequence: CASSYSWVGMTTGELFF. For the CDR3, the DNA is TGTGCCAGCAGTTACTCGTGGGTCGGGATGACCACCGGGGAGCTGTTTTTT.

The chain employs TRBV30 and TRBJ1-2; D remains unclear. The V gene's germline CDR1 is GTSNPN and CDR2 SVGIG (reference sequence). Trimming pared 2 bases from V and 1 base from J, leaving 17 bases between. This CDR3 has 16 amino acids. The DNA of the CDR3 is TGTGCCTGGAGTAGCGGGAACGTGGCCCTTAACTATGGCTACACCTTC. It codes for CAWSSGNVALNYGYTF. Full variable domain (missing parts from reference TRBV30 and TRBJ1-2): SQTIHQWPATLVQPVGSPLSLECTVEGTSNPNLYWYRQAAGRGLQLLFYSVGIGQISSEVPQNLSASRPQDRQFILSSKKLLLSDSGFYLCAWSSGNVALNYGYTFGSGTRLTVV.

The CDR3 DNA is TGTGCCACCAGTGATCCTGGGGCTGTCAATGAGCAGTTCTTC. Protein: CATSDPGAVNEQFF. V is TRBV24-1 and J is TRBJ2-1, with D possibly being TRBD1 (5 bases). In germline, CDR1 is KGHDR, CDR2 SFDVKD. The CDR3 is 14 residues long. Trimming took off 3 bases at V and 6 bases at J, with 11 bases between the two ends.

This sequence joins TRBV6-6 and TRBJ1-5; D is unresolved. Trimming left V 7 bases short and J 7 bases short, with 17 bases between. This CDR3 contains 14 residues. Germline V gene lookup returns CDR1 MNHNY and CDR2 SVGAGI (reference sequence). The CDR3, as DNA: TGTGCCAGCACTATGGCGGAGGCGGGACAGCCCCAGCATTTT. This translates into CASTMAEAGQPQHF.

The chain recombines TRBV11-2 with TRBJ2-7; the D gene is possibly TRBD1 (5 bases). CDR1 is SGHAT, CDR2 FQNNGV, per germline. This CDR3 comprises 15 residues. Trimming took 1 base from V and 6 from J, leaving 16 bases between them. CDR3 in DNA: TGTGCCAGCAGCTTAGGGTACGGTGGGCAGGGCGAGCAGTACTTC. Protein sequence: CASSLGYGGQGEQYF. Using reference TRBV11-2 and TRBJ2-7 for the parts outside the CDR3, the full variable domain is EAGVAQSPRYKIIEKRQSVAFWCNPISGHATLYWYQQILGQGPKLLIQFQNNGVVDDSQLPKDRFSAERLKGVDSTLKIQPAKLEDSAVYLCASSLGYGGQGEQYFGPGTRLTVT.

This chain connects TRBV15 to TRBJ2-3; D gene uncertain. The CDR3 length is 14 residues. V lost 1 base and J lost 2, with 7 bases in between. CDR1 LNHNV and CDR2 YYDKDF come from the germline V gene (reference sequence). Here the CDR3 reads CATSRAQPTDTQYF. CDR3 nucleotide sequence: TGTGCCACCAGCAGAGCACAGCCCACAGATACGCAGTATTTT.

This clone was counted a single time. V is TRBV18 and J is TRBJ1-1, with TRBD1 matching 9 bases. The ends lost 5 bases at V and 4 bases at J; junction bases unmatched: 17. Germline CDR1 is KGHSH and CDR2 is LQKENI. The CDR3 extends over 18 amino acids. CDR3 nucleotides: TGTGCCAGCTCATCACGGGTACTTGCCGGGACAGGGAGCACTGAAGCTTTCTTT. Residues: CASSSRVLAGTGSTEAFF.

The chain is built from TRBV7-9 and TRBJ2-7; D possibly corresponds to TRBD2 (7 bases). The CDR3 has 16 amino acids. Trimming removed 2 bases at V and 0 bases at J, with 14 bases between. In germline, CDR1 is SEHNR, CDR2 FQNEAQ (reference sequence). The CDR3 reads CASSLTGGGSSYEQYF. The CDR3 DNA is TGTGCCAGCAGCTTAACGGGGGGCGGGAGCTCCTACGAGCAGTACTTC.

V gene TRBV18 combines with J gene TRBJ2-5, with TRBD2 as a possible D gene (6 bases). The CDR3 has 15 residues. V was pared by 4 bases and J by 0 bases, with 12 bases between. The germline V gene encodes CDR1 KGHSH and CDR2 LQKENI. The CDR3 here is CASSRGGAYQETQYF. CDR3 nucleotides: TGTGCCAGCTCACGCGGAGGGGCGTACCAAGAGACCCAGTACTTC.

J is TRBJ1-1 and V is TRBV24-1; D is possibly TRBD1 (5 bases). Per the germline V gene, CDR1 is KGHDR and CDR2 is SFDVKD. There are 16 residues in the CDR3. V lost 1 base and J lost 1, with 12 bases in between. The CDR3 sequence: CATSDLGTGRNTEAFF. CDR3 DNA: TGTGCCACCAGTGATTTAGGGACTGGGCGGAACACTGAAGCTTTCTTT.

The rearrangement uses TRBV10-2 and TRBJ1-2; 7 positions match TRBD1. The germline gives CDR1 WSHSY, CDR2 SAAADI. The CDR3 spans 14 residues. V dropped 6 bases and J dropped 4; count of bases not matched to a gene: 8. CDR3 protein: CASSQGGAGYGYTF. The CDR3 nucleotides are TGCGCCAGCAGCCAAGGGGGCGCGGGCTATGGCTACACCTTC.

This clone was detected only once. This chain links TRBV7-2 with TRBJ2-5; maybe TRBD2 (5 bases). Trimming shortened V by 3 bases and J by 5 bases, and 13 bases separated the two germline ends. The CDR3 runs 14 residues. Per the germline V gene, CDR1 is SGHTA and CDR2 is FQGNSA. The CDR3 loop is CASSLTKVKETQYF. CDR3 nucleotides: TGTGCCAGCAGCTTGACTAAAGTGAAGGAGACCCAGTACTTC.

In DNA, the CDR3 is TGTGCCAGCAGTTTGGGGCTAGCGGAAAACACCGGGGAGCTGTTTTTT. Its translation: CASSLGLAENTGELFF. J is TRBJ2-2 and V is TRBV27; 7 bases match TRBD2. The V and J ends lost 3 bases and 2 bases, in that order; junction bases with no gene match: 6. Germline CDR1 reads MNHEY; CDR2 reads SMNVEV (reference sequence). The CDR3 totals 16 residues.

The chain links TRBV7-3 to TRBJ1-1; D remains ambiguous. Trimming took off 0 bases at V and 10 bases at J, with 15 bases between the two ends. The CDR3 loop spans 14 amino acids. CDR1 and CDR2 from the germline V gene are SGHTA and FQGTGA. The CDR3 coding sequence is TGTGCCAGCAGCTTAACCCCCCCTTCCTCGGGAGCTTTCTTT. It encodes CASSLTPPSSGAFF.

The rearrangement links TRBV9 to TRBJ2-7; TRBD1 aligns across 8 bases. CDR1 SGDLS and CDR2 YYNGEE come from the germline V gene. The CDR3 covers 15 residues. V lost 7 bases and J lost 0; bases outside the gene matches: 9. CDR3 DNA: TGTGCCAGCGCCTCAGGGGGCCTGTACTCCTACGAGCAGTACTTC. Translated: CASASGGLYSYEQYF.

A single count supports this clone. J is TRBJ1-2 and V is TRBV28; 8 nucleotides line up with TRBD1. The length of the CDR3 is 14 residues. V shed 2 bases, J shed 2 bases, and the junction held 1 base outside the gene matches. Germline V lookup: CDR1 MDHEN, CDR2 SYDVKM. In DNA form, the CDR3 reads TGTGCCAGCAGTTTAGGGACAGGAAACTATGGCTACACCTTC. It codes for CASSLGTGNYGYTF.

This chain joins TRBV2 and TRBJ2-7, with D possibly called TRBD1 or TRBD2 (5 bases each). The CDR3 is 16 residues long. Germline V gene data show CDR1 as SNHLY and CDR2 as FYNNEI. Between the trimmed V and J ends, which lost 4 bases and 3 bases, there was a span of 19 bases. The CDR3: CASSGGSQGFDYEQYF. CDR3 DNA: TGTGCCAGCAGTGGGGGGTCCCAGGGATTCGACTACGAGCAGTACTTC.

This chain joins TRBV9 and TRBJ1-2; D remains unclear. Trimming took off 0 bases at V and 0 bases at J, with 6 bases between the two ends. Per the germline V gene, CDR1 is SGDLS and CDR2 is YYNGEE. This CDR3 has 14 residues. Written as DNA, the CDR3 is TGTGCCAGCAGCGTAGGGGCAGCTAACTATGGCTACACCTTC. It codes for CASSVGAANYGYTF. Combining the CDR3 with reference TRBV9 and TRBJ1-2 gives the whole variable domain DSGVTQTPKHLITATGQRVTLRCSPRSGDLSVYWYQQSLDQGLQFLIQYYNGEERAKGNILERFSAQQFPDLHSELNLSSLELGDSALYFCASSVGAANYGYTFGSGTRLTVV.

V gene TRBV6-5 combines with J gene TRBJ2-6; D is unresolved. CDR1 and CDR2 from the germline V gene are MNHEY and SVGAGI. The CDR3 spans 14 residues. V was clipped by 2 bases and J by 3 bases, with 5 bases between them. The CDR3 sequence: CASSYLLGANVLTF. CDR3 nucleotide sequence: TGTGCCAGCAGTTACCTCCTTGGGGCCAACGTCCTGACTTTC.

The chain combines TRBV4-3 with TRBJ1-4, with D tentatively TRBD1 (6 bases). The CDR3 totals 15 residues. The ends were cut back, 0 bases at V and 8 bases at J, with 13 bases in the middle. CDR1 and CDR2 from the germline V gene are LGHNA and YSLEER. CDR3 protein: CASSQEGGRGEKLFF. The CDR3 DNA sequence: TGCGCCAGCAGCCAAGAGGGGGGAAGGGGGGAAAAACTGTTTTTT.

The rearrangement links TRBV28 to TRBJ1-5; perhaps TRBD1 as D (5 bases). Trimming took off 5 bases at V and 4 bases at J, with 9 bases between the two ends. The CDR3 has 13 residues. From germline, CDR1 is MDHEN and CDR2 SYDVKM. DNA for the CDR3: TGTGCCAGCAGTGGCTCAGGGAATCAGCCCCAGCATTTT. This translates into CASSGSGNQPQHF.

The chain joins TRBV9 to TRBJ1-2; D is possibly TRBD1 (5 bases). Trimming left V 3 bases short and J 3 bases short, with 15 bases between. CDR1 is SGDLS and CDR2 is YYNGEE in the germline V gene. This CDR3 has 15 amino acids. In DNA, the CDR3 is TGTGCCAGCAGCGGTCTATTGGGGGATCACTATGGCTACACCTTC. It yields the protein CASSGLLGDHYGYTF.

Only one count was recorded for this clone. This chain links TRBV2 with TRBJ2-7; the D gene is possibly TRBD1 (7 bases). The CDR3 spans 16 residues. The germline CDR1 and CDR2 sequences are SNHLY and FYNNEI. V was trimmed by 4 bases and J by 3 bases, leaving 19 bases between them. Here the CDR3 reads CASSGDREVYDYEQYF. The CDR3 coding sequence is TGTGCCAGCAGTGGTGACAGGGAGGTTTATGACTACGAGCAGTACTTC.

The chain combines TRBV5-1 with TRBJ1-2; no clear D gene. CDR1 and CDR2 (germline): SGHRS, YFSETQ. The V end lost 3 bases, the J end lost 5 bases, and 11 bases lay between the germline ends. This CDR3 has 13 residues. The CDR3: CASSSGISYGYTF. For the CDR3, the DNA is TGCGCCAGCAGCTCCGGGATCTCTTATGGCTACACCTTC.

The chain carries TRBV6-5 and TRBJ1-2; D unresolved. The CDR3 is 11 residues long. Germline values: CDR1 MNHEY, CDR2 SVGAGI. Trimming shortened V by 11 bases and J by 4 bases, and 11 bases separated the two germline ends. This CDR3 is CAAGDVYGYTF. For the CDR3, the DNA is TGTGCCGCGGGAGACGTCTATGGCTACACCTTC.